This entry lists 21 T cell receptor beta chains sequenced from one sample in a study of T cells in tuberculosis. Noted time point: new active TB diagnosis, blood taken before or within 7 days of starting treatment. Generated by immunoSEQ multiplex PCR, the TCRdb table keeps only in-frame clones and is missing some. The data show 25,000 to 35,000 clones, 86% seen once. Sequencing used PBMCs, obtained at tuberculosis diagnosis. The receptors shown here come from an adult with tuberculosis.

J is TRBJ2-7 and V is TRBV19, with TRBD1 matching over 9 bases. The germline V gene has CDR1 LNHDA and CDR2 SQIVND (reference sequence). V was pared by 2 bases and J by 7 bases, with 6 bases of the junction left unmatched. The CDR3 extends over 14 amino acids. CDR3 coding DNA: TGTGCCAGTAGTATAAAGGGGACAGGGTTTGAGCAGTACTTC. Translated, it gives CASSIKGTGFEQYF.

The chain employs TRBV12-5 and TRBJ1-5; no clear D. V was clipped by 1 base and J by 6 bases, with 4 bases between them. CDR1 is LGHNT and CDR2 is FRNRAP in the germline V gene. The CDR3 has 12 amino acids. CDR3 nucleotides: TGTGCTAGTGGTTTGGGAGGTCAGCCCCAGCATTTT. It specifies CASGLGGQPQHF.

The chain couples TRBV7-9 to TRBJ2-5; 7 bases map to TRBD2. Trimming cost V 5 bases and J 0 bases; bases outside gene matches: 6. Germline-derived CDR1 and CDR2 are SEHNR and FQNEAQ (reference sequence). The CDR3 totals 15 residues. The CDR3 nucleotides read TGTGCCAGCAGCCTCAGACTAGCTAACCAAGAGACCCAGTACTTC. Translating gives CASSLRLANQETQYF.

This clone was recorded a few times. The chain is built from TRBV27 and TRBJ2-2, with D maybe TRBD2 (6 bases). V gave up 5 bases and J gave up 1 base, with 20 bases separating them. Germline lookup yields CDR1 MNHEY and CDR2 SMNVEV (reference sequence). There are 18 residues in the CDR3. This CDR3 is CASSPARTGLQNTGELFF. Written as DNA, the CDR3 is TGTGCCAGCAGTCCCGCCCGAACGGGACTTCAGAACACCGGGGAGCTGTTTTTT.

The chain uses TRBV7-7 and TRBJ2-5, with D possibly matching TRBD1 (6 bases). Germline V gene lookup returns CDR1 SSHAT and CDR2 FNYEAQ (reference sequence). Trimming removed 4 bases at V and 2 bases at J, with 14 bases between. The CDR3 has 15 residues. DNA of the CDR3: TGTGCCAGCAGCTCAATACAGGGAAATCAAGAGACCCAGTACTTC. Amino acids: CASSSIQGNQETQYF.

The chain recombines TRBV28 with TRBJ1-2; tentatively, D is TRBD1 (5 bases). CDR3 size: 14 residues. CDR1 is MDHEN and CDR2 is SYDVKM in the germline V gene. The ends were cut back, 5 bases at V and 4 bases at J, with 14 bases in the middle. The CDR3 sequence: CASSPYTGFYGYTF. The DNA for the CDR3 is TGTGCCAGCAGTCCCTATACAGGATTCTATGGCTACACCTTC.

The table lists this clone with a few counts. CDR3 region: CASSYARGRDQPQHF. Here the CDR3 DNA reads TGTGCCAGCAGTTACGCCAGGGGGCGAGATCAGCCCCAGCATTTT. J is TRBJ1-5 and V is TRBV6-6; TRBD1 agrees at 8 bases. Germline V lookup: CDR1 MNHNY, CDR2 SVGAGI (reference sequence). V dropped 2 bases and J dropped 5; count of bases not matched to a gene: 5. The CDR3 is 15 residues long.

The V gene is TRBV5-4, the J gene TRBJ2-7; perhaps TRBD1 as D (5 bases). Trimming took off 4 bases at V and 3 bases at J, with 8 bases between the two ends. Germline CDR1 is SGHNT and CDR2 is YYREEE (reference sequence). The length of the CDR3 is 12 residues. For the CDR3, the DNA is TGTGCCAGCAGCCTCAGGGACTACGAGCAGTACTTC. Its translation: CASSLRDYEQYF.

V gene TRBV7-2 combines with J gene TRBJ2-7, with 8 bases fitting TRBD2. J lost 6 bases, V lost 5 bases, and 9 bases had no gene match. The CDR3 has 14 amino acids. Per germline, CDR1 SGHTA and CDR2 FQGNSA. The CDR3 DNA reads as TGTGCCAGCAGCCCGGGGGGGCCGTTTCTCGAGCAGTACTTC. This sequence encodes CASSPGGPFLEQYF.

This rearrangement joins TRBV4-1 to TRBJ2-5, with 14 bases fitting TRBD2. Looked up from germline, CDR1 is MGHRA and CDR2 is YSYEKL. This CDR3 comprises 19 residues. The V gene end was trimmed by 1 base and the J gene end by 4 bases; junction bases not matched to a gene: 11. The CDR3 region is CASSQGGLAGGTGGETQYF. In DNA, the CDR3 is TGCGCCAGCAGCCAAGGAGGACTAGCGGGGGGCACCGGAGGAGAGACCCAGTACTTC.

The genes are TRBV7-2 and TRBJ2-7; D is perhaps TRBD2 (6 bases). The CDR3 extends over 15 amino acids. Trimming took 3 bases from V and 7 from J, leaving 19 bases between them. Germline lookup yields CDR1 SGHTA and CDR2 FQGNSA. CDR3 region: CASSFQGGTEGEQYF. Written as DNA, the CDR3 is TGTGCCAGCAGCTTCCAAGGAGGGACTGAGGGAGAGCAGTACTTC.

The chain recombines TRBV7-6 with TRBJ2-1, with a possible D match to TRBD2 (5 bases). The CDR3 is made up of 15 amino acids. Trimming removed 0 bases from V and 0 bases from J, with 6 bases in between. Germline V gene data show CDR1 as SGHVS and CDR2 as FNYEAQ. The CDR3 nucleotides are TGTGCCAGCAGCTTAGCGGGGAGCTCCTACAATGAGCAGTTCTTC. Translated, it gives CASSLAGSSYNEQFF.

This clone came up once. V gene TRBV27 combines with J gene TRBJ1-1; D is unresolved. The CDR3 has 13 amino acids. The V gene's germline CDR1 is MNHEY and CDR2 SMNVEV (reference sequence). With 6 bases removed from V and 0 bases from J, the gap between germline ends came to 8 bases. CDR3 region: CASRLGLNTEAFF. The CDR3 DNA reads TGTGCCAGCAGGCTGGGCCTGAACACTGAAGCTTTCTTT.

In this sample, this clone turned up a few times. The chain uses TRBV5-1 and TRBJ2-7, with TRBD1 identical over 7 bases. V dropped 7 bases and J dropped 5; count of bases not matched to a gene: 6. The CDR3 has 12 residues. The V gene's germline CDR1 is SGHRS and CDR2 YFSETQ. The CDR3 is CASGGQHHEQYF. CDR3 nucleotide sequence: TGCGCCAGCGGGGGACAGCACCACGAGCAGTACTTC.

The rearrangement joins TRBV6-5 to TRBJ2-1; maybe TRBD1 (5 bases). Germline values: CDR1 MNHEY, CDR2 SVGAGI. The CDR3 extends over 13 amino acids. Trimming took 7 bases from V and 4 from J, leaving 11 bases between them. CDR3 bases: TGTGCCAGCACCCAAGGGGATTACAATGAGCAGTTCTTC. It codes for CASTQGDYNEQFF.

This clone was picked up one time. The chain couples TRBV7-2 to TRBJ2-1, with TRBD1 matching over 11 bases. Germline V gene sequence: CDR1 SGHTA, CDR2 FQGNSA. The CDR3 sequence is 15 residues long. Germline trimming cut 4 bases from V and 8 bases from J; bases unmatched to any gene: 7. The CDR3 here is CASSSRTGGADEQFF. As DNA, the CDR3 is TGTGCCAGCAGCTCCAGGACAGGGGGCGCAGATGAGCAGTTCTTC.

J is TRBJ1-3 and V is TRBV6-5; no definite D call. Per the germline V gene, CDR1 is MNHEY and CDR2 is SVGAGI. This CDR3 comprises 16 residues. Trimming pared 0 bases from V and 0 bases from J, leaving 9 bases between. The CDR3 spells CASSYSSRYSGNTIYF. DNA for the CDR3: TGTGCCAGCAGTTACTCGAGTCGCTACTCTGGAAACACCATATATTTT.

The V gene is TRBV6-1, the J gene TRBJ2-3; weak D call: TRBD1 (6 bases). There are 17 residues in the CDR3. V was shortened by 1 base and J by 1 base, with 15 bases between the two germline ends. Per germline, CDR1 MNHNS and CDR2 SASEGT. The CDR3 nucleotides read TGTGCCAGCAGTGAAGTTCCGCTCAGGGGCGGCACAGATACGCAGTATTTT. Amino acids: CASSEVPLRGGTDTQYF.

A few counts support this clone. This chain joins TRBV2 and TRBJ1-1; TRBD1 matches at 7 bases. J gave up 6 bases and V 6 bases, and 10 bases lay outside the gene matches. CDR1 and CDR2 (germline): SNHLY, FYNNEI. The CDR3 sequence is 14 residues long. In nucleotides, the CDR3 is TGTGCCAGCAGCCTTAGAGGGGGCAGCGCTGAAGCTTTCTTT. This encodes CASSLRGGSAEAFF.

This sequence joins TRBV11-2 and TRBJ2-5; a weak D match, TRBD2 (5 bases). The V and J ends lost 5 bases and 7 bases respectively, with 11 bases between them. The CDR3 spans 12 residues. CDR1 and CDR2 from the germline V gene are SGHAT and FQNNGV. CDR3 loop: CASSPEAGTQYF. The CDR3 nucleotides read TGTGCCAGCAGCCCGGAGGCGGGGACCCAGTACTTC.

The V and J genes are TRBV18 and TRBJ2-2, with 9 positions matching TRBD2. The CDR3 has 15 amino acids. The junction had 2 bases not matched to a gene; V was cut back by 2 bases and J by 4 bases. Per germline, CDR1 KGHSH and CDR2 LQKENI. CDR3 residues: CASSPLLAGTGELFF. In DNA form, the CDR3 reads TGTGCCAGCTCACCATTACTAGCGGGCACCGGGGAGCTGTTTTTT.